Listed below are T cell receptor beta chains from one sample, sequenced in a study of OX40 agonist ivuxolimab in advanced cancers. Sequencing was performed with immunoSEQ multiplex PCR; in TCRdb, only in-frame clones are kept and a portion is missing. Of about 100,000 clones listed, roughly 90% are singletons. The sample was CD4+ or CD8+ T cells sorted from blood, taken in a trial of the OX40 agonist ivuxolimab. These receptors were taken from an adult with an advanced solid tumor such as melanoma, head and neck, liver or kidney cancer. Each CDR3 is given with its conserved first and last residue. Fields, in order: clone size, V gene, J gene, D gene, CDR3 protein, CDR3 DNA. The D gene is left open where the match is weak. For some rows the clone size is stated as once, few or many, or as a class when expanded; others skip it.

few	TRBV7-9	TRBJ1-1	NA	CASSLTENTEAFF	TGTGCCAGCAGCTTAACAGAGAACACTGAAGCTTTCTTT
NA	TRBV2	TRBJ2-1	TRBD2	CASRGGRALNEQFF	TGTGCCAGCAGGGGGGGGAGGGCCCTCAATGAGCAGTTCTTC
NA	TRBV19	TRBJ2-1	TRBD2	CASSTTVYLAGGPMEEQFF	TGTGCCAGTAGTACAACAGTCTATCTCGCGGGAGGACCAATGGAAGAGCAGTTCTTC
NA	TRBV19	TRBJ2-7	TRBD2	CASSITGSSGRAYVYEQYF	TGTGCCAGTAGTATAACGGGGTCTAGCGGGAGGGCCTACGTCTACGAGCAGTACTTC
NA	TRBV2	TRBJ2-1	TRBD2	CASWGLAVYNEQFF	TGTGCCAGTTGGGGACTAGCGGTCTACAATGAGCAGTTCTTC
NA	TRBV19	TRBJ1-2	NA	CASSMGWTTSGYGYTF	TGTGCCAGTAGTATGGGATGGACGACGAGCGGCTATGGCTACACCTTC
NA	TRBV28	TRBJ1-6	NA	CASNGQSPGHNSPLHF	TGTGCCAGCAACGGACAGAGCCCGGGACATAATTCACCCCTCCACTTT
NA	TRBV5-1	TRBJ2-5	NA	CASSWDLWTQYF	TGCGCCAGCAGCTGGGACTTGTGGACCCAGTACTTC
NA	TRBV12-5	TRBJ1-3	NA	CASGLDVGNTIYF	TGTGCTAGTGGTTTGGACGTCGGAAACACCATATATTTT
NA	TRBV11-2	TRBJ2-1	TRBD1	CASSRTASRTGMDEQFF	TGTGCCAGCAGCCGCACAGCAAGTAGGACAGGGATGGATGAGCAGTTCTTC
NA	TRBV4-2	TRBJ2-2	NA	CASSQTGTNTGELFF	TGTGCCAGCAGCCAGACAGGAACGAACACCGGGGAGCTGTTTTTT
NA	TRBV27	TRBJ1-2	NA	CASSGRDYGYTF	TGTGCCAGCAGTGGCCGGGACTATGGCTACACCTTC
NA	TRBV15	TRBJ2-6	NA	CATSRGGLDGANVLTF	TGTGCCACCAGCAGAGGGGGGTTGGACGGGGCCAACGTCCTGACTTTC
NA	TRBV9	TRBJ1-5	NA	CASSVGKGKDQPQHF	TGTGCCAGCAGCGTAGGAAAGGGCAAGGATCAGCCCCAGCATTTT
NA	TRBV28	TRBJ2-2	NA	CASSLSRGITGELFF	TGTGCCAGCAGTTTATCACGGGGTATCACCGGGGAGCTGTTTTTT
NA	TRBV28	TRBJ1-4	NA	CASSFSTVGGIEKLFF	TGTGCCAGCAGTTTTTCCACAGTCGGGGGTATTGAAAAACTGTTTTTT
NA	TRBV10-1	TRBJ2-4	NA	CASSDVASHGIQYF	TGCGCCAGCAGTGATGTGGCGTCGCACGGCATTCAGTACTTC
NA	TRBV19	TRBJ2-3	TRBD2	CASSIISGAMADTQYF	TGTGCCAGTAGTATAATCAGCGGGGCGATGGCAGATACGCAGTATTTT
NA	TRBV7-9	TRBJ2-3	TRBD2	CASSLGLAGGDTQYF	TGTGCCAGCAGCCTAGGACTAGCGGGGGGAGATACGCAGTATTTT
NA	TRBV5-1	TRBJ2-1	TRBD1	CASSIRTGQDQFF	TGCGCCAGCAGCATTCGGACAGGACAAGACCAGTTCTTC
NA	TRBV5-1	TRBJ2-7	TRBD1	CASSSGTGVFYSYEQYF	TGCGCCAGCAGCTCCGGGACAGGGGTTTTCTATTCCTACGAGCAGTACTTC
NA	TRBV19	TRBJ2-2	NA	CASSTSNTGELFF	TGTGCCAGTAGTACTTCGAACACCGGGGAGCTGTTTTTT
NA	TRBV2	TRBJ2-3	TRBD2	CASSSGTSYPTDTQYF	TGTGCCAGCAGTTCCGGGACTAGTTACCCTACAGATACGCAGTATTTT
NA	TRBV9	TRBJ2-2	TRBD2	CASSPRTSGTGGELFF	TGTGCCAGCAGCCCCCGAACTAGCGGGACGGGCGGGGAGCTGTTTTTT
NA	TRBV5-1	TRBJ2-7	TRBD2	CASSFLAGASYEQYF	TGCGCCAGCAGCTTTCTAGCGGGAGCATCCTACGAGCAGTACTTC
once	TRBV18	TRBJ2-1	NA	CASSPRRYNEQFF	TGTGCCAGCTCACCTCGCAGGTACAATGAGCAGTTCTTC
NA	TRBV18	TRBJ2-1	NA	CASSRAPSSYNEQFF	TGTGCCAGCTCGCGGGCTCCTAGCTCCTACAATGAGCAGTTCTTC
once	TRBV27	TRBJ2-7	TRBD1	CASSKQGKAYEQYF	TGTGCCAGCAGTAAACAGGGGAAAGCCTACGAGCAGTACTTC